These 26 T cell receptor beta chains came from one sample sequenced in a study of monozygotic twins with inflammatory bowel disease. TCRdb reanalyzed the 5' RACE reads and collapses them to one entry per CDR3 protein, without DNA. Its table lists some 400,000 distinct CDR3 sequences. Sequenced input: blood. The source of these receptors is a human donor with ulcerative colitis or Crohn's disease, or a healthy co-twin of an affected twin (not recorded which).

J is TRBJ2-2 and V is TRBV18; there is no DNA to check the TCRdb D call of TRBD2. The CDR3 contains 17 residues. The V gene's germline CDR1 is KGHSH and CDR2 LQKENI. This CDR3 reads CASSQQGLAGALGELFF.

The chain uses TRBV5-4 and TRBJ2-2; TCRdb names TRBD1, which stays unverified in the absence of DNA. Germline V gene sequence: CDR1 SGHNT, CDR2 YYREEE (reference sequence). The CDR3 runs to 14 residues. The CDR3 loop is CASSLLGQTGELFF.

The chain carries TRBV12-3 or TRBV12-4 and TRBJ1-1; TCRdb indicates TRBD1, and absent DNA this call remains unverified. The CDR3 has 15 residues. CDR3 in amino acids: CASSFGPGRNTEAFF.

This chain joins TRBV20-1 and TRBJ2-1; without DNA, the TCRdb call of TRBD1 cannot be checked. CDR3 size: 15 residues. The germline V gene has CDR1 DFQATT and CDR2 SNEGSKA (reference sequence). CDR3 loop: CSARDRDGYRNEQFF.

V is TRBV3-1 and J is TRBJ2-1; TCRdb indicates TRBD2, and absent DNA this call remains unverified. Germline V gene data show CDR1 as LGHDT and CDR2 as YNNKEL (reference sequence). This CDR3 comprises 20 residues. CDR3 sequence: CASSQEGGTSGSFGANEQFF.

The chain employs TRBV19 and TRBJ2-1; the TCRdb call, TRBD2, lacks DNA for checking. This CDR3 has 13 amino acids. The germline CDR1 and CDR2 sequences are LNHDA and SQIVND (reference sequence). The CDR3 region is CASSDWGPYEQFF.

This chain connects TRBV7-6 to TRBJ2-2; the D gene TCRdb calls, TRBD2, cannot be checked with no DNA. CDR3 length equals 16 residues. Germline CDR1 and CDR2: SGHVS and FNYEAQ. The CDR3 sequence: CASSFRAFTGTGEPFF.

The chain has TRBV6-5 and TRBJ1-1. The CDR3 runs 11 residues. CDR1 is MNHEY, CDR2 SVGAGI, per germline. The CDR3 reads CASSYMLEAFF.

The CDR3: CASSLSAMGTGELFF. The chain combines TRBV7-2 with TRBJ2-2. This CDR3 is built from 15 residues. Germline lookup yields CDR1 SGHTA and CDR2 FQGNSA.

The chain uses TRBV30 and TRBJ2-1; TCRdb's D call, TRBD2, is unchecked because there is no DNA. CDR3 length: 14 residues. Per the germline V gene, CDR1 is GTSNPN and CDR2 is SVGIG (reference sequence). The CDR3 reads CAWSVTSGHNEQFF.

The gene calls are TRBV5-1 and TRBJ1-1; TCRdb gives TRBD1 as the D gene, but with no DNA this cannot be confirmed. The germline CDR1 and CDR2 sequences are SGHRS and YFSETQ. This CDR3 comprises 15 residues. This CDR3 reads CASSTRPGVETEAFF.

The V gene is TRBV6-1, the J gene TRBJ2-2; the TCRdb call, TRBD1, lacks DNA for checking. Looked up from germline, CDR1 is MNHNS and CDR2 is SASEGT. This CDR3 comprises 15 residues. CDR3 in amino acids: CASKRGGTFTGELFF.

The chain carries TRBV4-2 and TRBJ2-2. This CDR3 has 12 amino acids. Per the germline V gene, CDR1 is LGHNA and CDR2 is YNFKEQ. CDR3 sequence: CASGREPGELFF.

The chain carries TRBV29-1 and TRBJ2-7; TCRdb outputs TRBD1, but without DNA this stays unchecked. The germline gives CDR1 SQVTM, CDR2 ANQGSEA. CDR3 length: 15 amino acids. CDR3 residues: CSVETGTPNEYEQYF.

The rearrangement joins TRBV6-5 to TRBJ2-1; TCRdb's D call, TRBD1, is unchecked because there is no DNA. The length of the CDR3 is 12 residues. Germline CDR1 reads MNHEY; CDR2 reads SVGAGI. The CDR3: CASTPSGGEQFF.

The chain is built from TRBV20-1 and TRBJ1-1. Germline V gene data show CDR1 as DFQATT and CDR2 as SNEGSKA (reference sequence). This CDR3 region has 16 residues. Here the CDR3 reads CSARDLKGPMNTEAFF.

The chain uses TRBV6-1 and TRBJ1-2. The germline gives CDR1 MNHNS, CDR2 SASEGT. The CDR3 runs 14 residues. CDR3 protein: CASTKTAGYYGYTF.

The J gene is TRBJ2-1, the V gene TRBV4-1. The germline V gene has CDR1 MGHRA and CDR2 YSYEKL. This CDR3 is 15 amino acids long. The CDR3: CASSQDGTSYNEQFF.

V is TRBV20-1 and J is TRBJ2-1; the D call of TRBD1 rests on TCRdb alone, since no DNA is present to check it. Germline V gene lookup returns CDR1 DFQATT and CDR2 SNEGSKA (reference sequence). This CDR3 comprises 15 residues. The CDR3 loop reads CSAVSRDRFGNEQFF.

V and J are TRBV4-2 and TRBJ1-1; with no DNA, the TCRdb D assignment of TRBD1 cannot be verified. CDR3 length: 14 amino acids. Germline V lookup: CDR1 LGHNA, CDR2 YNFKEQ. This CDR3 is CASSRDRENTEAFF.

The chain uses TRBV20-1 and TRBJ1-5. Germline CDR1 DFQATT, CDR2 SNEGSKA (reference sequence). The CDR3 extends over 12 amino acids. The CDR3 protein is CSARRHYQPQHF.

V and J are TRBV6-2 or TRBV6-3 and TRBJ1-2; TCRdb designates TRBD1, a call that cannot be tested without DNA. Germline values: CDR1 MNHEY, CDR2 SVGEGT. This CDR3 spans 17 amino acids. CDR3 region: CASSPWTATKDNYSYTF.

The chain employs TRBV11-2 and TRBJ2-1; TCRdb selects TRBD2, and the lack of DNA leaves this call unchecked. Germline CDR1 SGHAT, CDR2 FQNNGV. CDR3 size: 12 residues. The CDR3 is CASSLDGPPGFF. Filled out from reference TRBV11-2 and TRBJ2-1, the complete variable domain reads EAGVAQSPRYKIIEKRQSVAFWCNPISGHATLYWYQQILGQGPKLLIQFQNNGVVDDSQLPKDRFSAERLKGVDSTLKIQPAKLEDSAVYLCASSLDGPPGFFGPGTRLTVL.

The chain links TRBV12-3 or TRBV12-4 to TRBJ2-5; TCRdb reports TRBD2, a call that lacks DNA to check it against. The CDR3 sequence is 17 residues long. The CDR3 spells CASSLARLAGHGETQYF.

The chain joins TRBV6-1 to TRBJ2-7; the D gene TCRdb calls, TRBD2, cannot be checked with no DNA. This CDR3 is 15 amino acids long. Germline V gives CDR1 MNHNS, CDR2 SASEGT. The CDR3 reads CASSMGREALYEQYF.

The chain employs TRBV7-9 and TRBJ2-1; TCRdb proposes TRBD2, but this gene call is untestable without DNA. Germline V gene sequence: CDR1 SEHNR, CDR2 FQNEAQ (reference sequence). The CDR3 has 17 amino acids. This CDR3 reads CASSLAGASGGENEQFF.